This T cell receptor beta chain originates from a study of CD8 T cells in ankylosing spondylitis (dated by TCRdb to 2016 to 2017). For the study in its entirety: T cell receptor beta repertoires were profiled in healthy donors and ankylosing spondylitis patients so that disease-linked TCR variants could be found. In total, the full study cohort was made up of some 100 healthy donors and roughly 27 ankylosing spondylitis patients. Peripheral blood was sampled, and synovial fluid was additionally collected from ankylosing spondylitis patients. The paper's findings and limits, for the study overall: Significant enrichment of the disease-linked clones was reported in matched synovial fluid samples from ankylosing spondylitis patients. In peripheral blood, the disease-linked clones were found at relatively low frequencies and had a CD8+ phenotype. Blood from ankylosing spondylitis patients appeared to be characterized by a TCR beta motif made up of several highly homologous amino acid variants. Some motif variants were previously reported in synovial fluid and blood of reactive arthritis patients, suggesting common disease-initiation mechanisms.

Sequencer: Illumina HiSeq 2500. Quantitative 5'-RACE with molecular barcodes was used to prepare TCR beta libraries. In the source study's methods: To identify disease-linked TCR variants, a new computational method was used, one built on a probabilistic model of VDJ rearrangement. TCRdb passed the public sequencing reads through fastp at Q25 and MiXCR, retaining productive beta sequences. Each record represents a unique CDR3 protein, reported with the most common genes and DNA among its rows. TCRdb assigned the V and J calls; the authors' analysis was not used. The sample includes approximately 39,000 distinct CDR3 sequences, with 8% to 13% observed a single time. The ten largest clones add up to 20% of the sample. Synovial fluid samples were matched to blood samples from the same ankylosing spondylitis patients. The germline V gene (reference sequence) gives CDR1 as DFQATT and CDR2 as SNEGSKA. Trimming removed 3 bases from V and 6 bases from J; the gene matches leave 9 bases unexplained. The CDR3, cysteine through phenylalanine, is 14 amino acids long. The kept DNA is CDR3 alone, 42 bases in frame from the first base.

In the case of this clonotype: The antigen this receptor binds is unknown. No much larger clone is present one base from it, and per-base qualities are unavailable.

The sequence links TRBV20-1 to TRBJ2-3; TRBD2 matches 7 bases in the middle. The source of this sequence is a male donor with ankylosing spondylitis. What was sequenced was synovial fluid, either unsorted or a sorted T cell fraction (not recorded which). The base sequence is TGCAGTGCTAGGGGAGCGGGACCTCTTGATACGCAGTATTTT. Its protein is CSARGAGPLDTQYF.